This record covers a single TCR beta chain. Its antigen remains undetermined. Base qualities are not at hand, and no much larger clone is one base apart. This sample stems from a study of cytomegalovirus exposure and HLA in healthy donors (dated by TCRdb to 2015 to 2018). With regard to the full study: The 500 to 700 repertoires of the first cohort and the approximately 130 validation repertoires were produced on the same platform, according to a later analysis. The study was designed to test whether signatures of past pathogen exposure could be identified by cataloging public T cell receptors. Along with the approximately 700-subject first cohort, a separate validation cohort of some 130 different subjects was used. To predict cytomegalovirus infection status, the study brought together high-throughput TCR immunosequencing, statistical association of individual TCRs with disease status, and machine learning.

The germline V gene encodes CDR1 SGHTA and CDR2 FQGNSA. Trimming takes 6 bases off V and 0 bases off J; junction bases not matched to a gene: 4. From the cysteine up to the phenylalanine, the CDR3 has a length of 16 residues. Of all the DNA, just the CDR3 is kept, 48 bases in frame from base 1. The study at large found these results: A later analysis lacked HLA typing for the validation cohort, so it scored co-occurrence in that cohort across all 130 or so repertoires. Three of the identified cytomegalovirus-associated TCR beta chains were confirmed in vitro to be specific for cytomegalovirus antigens. In the study, approximately 160 TCR beta chains were listed as associated with cytomegalovirus. Most TCR sequences were observed very rarely across donors, whereas some public TCRs were present in many individuals. The classifier was reported to diagnose cytomegalovirus status with high specificity and sensitivity in both the original and validation cohorts. Subsequent analysis determined that TCRs grouped into clusters in the first cohort also showed a tendency toward co-occurrence across the 90 to 150 validation repertoires, and roughly 94% of cluster scores exceeded 0. The authors suggested that the approach could potentially be generalized to other disease states and immunological phenotypes.

The donors belonged to the validation cohort of around 130 subjects, which was separate from the approximately 700-subject first cohort. The library relied on the immunoSEQ multiplex PCR assay. Per the source publication's procedure: A statistical classification framework was built for diagnosing cytomegalovirus status from the catalog of TCR beta chain sequences. TCRdb's version of the immuneACCESS table is confined to in-frame rearrangements and falls short of the full clone set. An unresolved V gene accounts for under half of the shortfall where checked; the remainder is of unknown origin. Clone size and the V and J calls come from that table; the DNA yielded D and trimming. The sample contains over 150,000 clones, 70% to 90% of them found a single time. The top ten constitute 2.1% of the sample.

The chain uses TRBV7-2 and TRBJ2-1; the junction holds 11 bases that match TRBD2. The receptor was derived from a human donor in good health. Specimen: PBMCs. The nucleotide sequence reads TGTGCCAGCAGACCTAGCGGGGGGAGCTCCTACAATGAGCAGTTCTTC. Translated, this is CASRPSGGSSYNEQFF. Reference TRBV7-2 and TRBJ2-1 genes cover what lies past the CDR3, so the full variable domain is GAGVSQSPSNKVTEKGKDVELRCDPISGHTALYWYRQSLGQGLEFLIYFQGNSAPDKSGLPSDRFSAERTGGSVSTLTIQRTQQEDSAVYLCASRPSGGSSYNEQFFGPGTRLTVL.